This TCR beta chain was captured in a study of shared clonotypes between healthy human individuals (dated by TCRdb to 2019 to 2021). Concerning the study at large: Three men and a couple of women, aged 18 to 49 years, made up the cohort. For each donor, CD4 naive and CD4 memory were each run on three plates, CD8 naive on two plates, and CD8 memory on one plate. To estimate repertoire size and how much clonotype sharing occurs between individuals, the study deeply sequenced the blood TCR repertoires of about 5 healthy adults. Different laboratories and diverse techniques were used to prepare libraries and sequence TCR repertoires, to increase sequencing depth and limit assay-specific biases. Leukapheresis yielded between about 0.94 and 9 billion PBMCs per donor.

TCR CDR3 regions were amplified from genomic DNA by multiplex PCR using the deep immunoSEQ assay. Genomic DNA extracted from each cell subset was distributed evenly over all wells of several immunoSEQ 96-well plates, and each plate served as one replicate. For sorted subsets, each replicate PCR was loaded with roughly 0.2 ug genomic DNA, equivalent to roughly 30,000 T cell genomes. Purified libraries were quantified with a Qubit 3.0 fluorometer, sized on a Bioanalyzer 2100, and re-quantified with the KAPA Library Quantification kit. Each immunoSEQ 96-well plate was sequenced on its own single-read 150-cycle Illumina NextSeq 550 flow cell. Concerning the study's data processing: Because the immunoSEQ output held only junctional sequences and lacked quality scores, the filtering could not match the filtering applied to full-length reads. To assign V/J genes and CDR3, sequences were annotated against IMGT germline references using PyIR, a Python wrapper for IgBLAST v1.9. Reads were filtered out if the reads had weak V/J assignments (E-value above 1e-6), no CDR3, stop codons, out-of-frame junctions, or ambiguous translated residues. A V3J clonotype was defined by an identical inferred V gene, J gene, and CDR3 amino acid sequence. The percentage overlap between two repertoires was calculated by dividing the number of shared unique clonotypes by the size of the smaller repertoire. Three approaches were used to assess repertoire richness: RTK rarefaction, the Chao1 estimator, and Recon v2.1 estimates of unobserved clonotypes. OLGA was used to compute generation probabilities for all TCRbeta clonotypes that the gDNA method yielded from a few donors. In its TCRdb copy, this immuneACCESS table keeps in-frame sequences only and misses some clones. Where compared with another copy, unresolved V genes explain less than half of these, and the others have no known cause. The D gene and trimming were derived from the DNA, and the V and J assignments and clone size from that table. The sample table holds 2.5 million or so clones, of which around nine tenths were seen once. Together, the top ten hold over 0.12% of the sample.

Summary of the overall study and its limitations: Sampling was limited to blood, and TCR repertoires in tissue likely differ from TCR repertoires in blood. Sharing across a few donors was observed for approximately 5% of naive CD4, around 3.5% of naive CD8, over 2% of memory CD4, and around 0.44% of memory CD8 clonotypes. The genetic and exposure-history diversity represented was limited by the small number of donors. Compared with non-shared clonotypes, the clonotypes found in all four sorted-subset donors had higher generation probabilities. Based on pairwise subsampling, the degree of clonotype sharing among donors was expected to be affected by sequencing depth. Larger estimated clonotype richness was generally found for naive subsets than for memory subsets. Incomplete sequencing was indicated by rarefaction of sorted-subset datasets, despite the large sequencing depth.

About this clone itself: There is no known antigen for this receptor. No per-base quality is available; no much larger clone lies one base away. The identical CDR3 is also encoded by other nucleotide sequences in the sample.

The donors were healthy, HIV-negative adults who had no recently reported acute infections or vaccinations. Every donor was a Caucasian adult residing in Nashville, Tennessee, USA. CD4+ T cells were enriched by magnetic negative selection; naive cells were then positively selected on CD45RA, and the negative fraction formed the memory subset. Blood was collected by leukapheresis, and PBMCs were isolated by Ficoll-Histopaque density gradient centrifugation and then cryopreserved in liquid nitrogen vapor phase. Purity and quantity of every magnetically sorted T cell population were checked by analytical flow cytometry. Genomic DNA was isolated from every sorted fraction and measured by UV absorbance on a Nanodrop 2000c. Its CDR3 holds 14 amino acids, cysteine through phenylalanine. Only the CDR3 DNA stays, 42 bases, in frame from base 1. At the junction V is shortened by 0 bases and J by 5 bases; bases outside the gene matches: 3. As encoded in the germline V gene, CDR1 is SGHRS while CDR2 is YFSETQ.

Material: naive CD4+ T cells sorted from blood. Taken with the paper, the label for cell subset or site translates to: CD45RA+ positively selected. The chain couples TRBV5-1 to TRBJ2-5, with 8 middle bases fitting TRBD1. The sequence came from a man aged 18 to 29 in good health. The DNA is as follows: TGCGCCAGCAGCTTGGGGACAGGGCAGGAGACCCAGTACTTC. It translates as CASSLGTGQETQYF.